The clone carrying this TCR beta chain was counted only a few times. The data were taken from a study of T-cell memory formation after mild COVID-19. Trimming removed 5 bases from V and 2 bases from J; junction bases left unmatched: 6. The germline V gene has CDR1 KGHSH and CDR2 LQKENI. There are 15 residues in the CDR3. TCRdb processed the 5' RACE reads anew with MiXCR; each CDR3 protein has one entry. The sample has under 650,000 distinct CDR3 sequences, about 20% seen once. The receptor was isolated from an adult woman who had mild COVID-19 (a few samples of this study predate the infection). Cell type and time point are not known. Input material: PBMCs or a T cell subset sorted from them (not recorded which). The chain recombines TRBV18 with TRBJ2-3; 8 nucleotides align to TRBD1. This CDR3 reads CASSGGQGTTDTQYF. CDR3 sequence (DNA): TGTGCCAGCTCAGGTGGACAGGGAACCACAGATACGCAGTATTTT.